This TCR beta chain was captured in a study of T cell clones after liver transplantation. Study as a whole: Timepoints were pre-transplant, pre-withdrawal, and after withdrawal was completed or failed.

Findings and limits, study-wide: A larger donor-reactive than third-party decline suggested partial antigen-specific deletion. Migration into the graft, not deletion, may explain lost graft donor-reactive T cells.

This clone was counted between two and nine times. Its antigen remains unknown. Deletions cut 6 bases from V and 3 bases from J, with 5 bases between. Germline CDR1 reads MRHNA; CDR2 reads SNTAGT. The CDR3 consists of 12 residues. The method was immunoSEQ multiplex PCR; TCRdb's version includes in-frame clones alone and lacks a portion of them. Counted here are more than 70,000 clones, over 65% occurring once; the ten biggest clones make up approximately 2.8%. Sorting of unstimulated PBMCs yielded separate CD3+CD4+ and CD3+CD8+ fractions. This rearrangement joins TRBV6-4 to TRBJ2-2, with D possibly being TRBD2 (5 bases). Material: CD4+ T cells from blood, obtained at the 22-month timepoint. The receptor was isolated from a human patient who received a liver transplant. Part of the T cell pool may stem from the graft donor. CDR3 nucleotides: TGTGCCAGCAGGAGGGACACCGGGGAGCTGTTTTTT. It is translated as CASRRDTGELFF.